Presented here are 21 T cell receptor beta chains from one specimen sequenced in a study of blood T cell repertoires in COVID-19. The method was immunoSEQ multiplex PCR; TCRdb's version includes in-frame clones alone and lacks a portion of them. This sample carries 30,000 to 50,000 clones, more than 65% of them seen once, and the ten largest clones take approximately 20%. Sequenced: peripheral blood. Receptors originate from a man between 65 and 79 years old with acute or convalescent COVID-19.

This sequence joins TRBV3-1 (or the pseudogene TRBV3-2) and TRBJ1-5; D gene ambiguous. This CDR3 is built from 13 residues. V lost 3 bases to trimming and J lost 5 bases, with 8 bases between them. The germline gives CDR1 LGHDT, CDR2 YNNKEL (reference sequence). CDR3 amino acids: CASSQSTDQPQHF. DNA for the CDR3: TGTGCCAGCAGCCAGTCTACGGATCAGCCCCAGCATTTT.

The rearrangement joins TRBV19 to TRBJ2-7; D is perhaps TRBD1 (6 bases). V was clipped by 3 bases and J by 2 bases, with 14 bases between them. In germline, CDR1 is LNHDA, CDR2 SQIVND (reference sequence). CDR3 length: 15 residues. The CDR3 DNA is TGTGCCAGTAGTATGGCTACAGGGACCCCCTACGAGCAGTACTTC. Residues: CASSMATGTPYEQYF.

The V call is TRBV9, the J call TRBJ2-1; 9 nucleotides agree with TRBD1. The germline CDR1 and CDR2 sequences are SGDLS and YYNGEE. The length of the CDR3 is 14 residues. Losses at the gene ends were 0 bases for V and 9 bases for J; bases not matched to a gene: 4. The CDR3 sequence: CASSVVGQGGEQFF. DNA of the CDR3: TGTGCCAGCAGCGTAGTGGGACAGGGCGGTGAGCAGTTCTTC.

In nucleotides, the CDR3 is TGCGCCAGCAGGGGAGGGCCTAGCACAGATACGCAGTATTTT. It translates to CASRGGPSTDTQYF. This chain uses TRBV5-1 with TRBJ2-3, with 7 nucleotides matching TRBD2. The ends lost 5 bases at V and 0 bases at J; junction bases unmatched: 3. This CDR3 has 14 amino acids. Germline CDR1 reads SGHRS; CDR2 reads YFSETQ.

CDR3 in DNA: TGTGCCAGCACCCCGGGGATGAACACTGAAGCTTTCTTT. Translated, it gives CASTPGMNTEAFF. The genes are TRBV2 and TRBJ1-1; D gene unclear. V lost 7 bases, J lost 0 bases, and 9 bases lay in between. Germline CDR1 reads SNHLY; CDR2 reads FYNNEI. The CDR3 consists of 13 residues.

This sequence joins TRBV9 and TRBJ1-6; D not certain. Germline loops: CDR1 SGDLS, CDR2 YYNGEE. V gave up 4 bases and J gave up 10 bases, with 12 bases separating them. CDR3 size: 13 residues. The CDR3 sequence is CASSPPAGSPLHF. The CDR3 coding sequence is TGTGCCAGCAGCCCTCCGGCGGGGTCACCCCTCCACTTT.

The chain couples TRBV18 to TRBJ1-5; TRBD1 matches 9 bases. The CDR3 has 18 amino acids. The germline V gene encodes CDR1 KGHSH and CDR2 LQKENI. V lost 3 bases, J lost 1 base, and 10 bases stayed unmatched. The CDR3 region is CASSPATGGVGSNQPQHF. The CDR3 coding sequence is TGTGCCAGCTCACCGGCGACAGGGGGAGTGGGCAGCAATCAGCCCCAGCATTTT.

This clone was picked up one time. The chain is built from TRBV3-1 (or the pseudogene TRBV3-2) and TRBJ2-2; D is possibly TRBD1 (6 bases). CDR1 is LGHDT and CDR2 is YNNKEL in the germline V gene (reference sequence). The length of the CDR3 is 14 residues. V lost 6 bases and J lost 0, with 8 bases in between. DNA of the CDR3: TGTGCCAGCAGGGACAGTCCGAACACCGGGGAGCTGTTTTTT. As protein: CASRDSPNTGELFF.

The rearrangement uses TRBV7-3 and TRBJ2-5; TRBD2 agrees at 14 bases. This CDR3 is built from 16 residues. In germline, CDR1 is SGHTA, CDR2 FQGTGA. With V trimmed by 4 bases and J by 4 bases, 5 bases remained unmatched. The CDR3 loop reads CASSSQGLAGAETQYF. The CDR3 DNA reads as TGTGCCAGCAGCTCCCAGGGACTAGCGGGAGCAGAGACCCAGTACTTC. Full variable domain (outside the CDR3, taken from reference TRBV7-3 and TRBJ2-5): GAGVSQTPSNKVTEKGKYVELRCDPISGHTALYWYRQSLGQGPEFLIYFQGTGAADDSGLPNDRFFAVRPEGSVSTLKIQRTERGDSAVYLCASSSQGLAGAETQYFGPGTRLLVL.

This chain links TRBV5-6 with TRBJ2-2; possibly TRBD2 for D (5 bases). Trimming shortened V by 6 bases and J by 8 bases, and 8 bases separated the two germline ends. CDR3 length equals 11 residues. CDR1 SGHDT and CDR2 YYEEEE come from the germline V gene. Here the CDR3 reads CASTRRGELFF. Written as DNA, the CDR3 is TGTGCCAGCACAAGGAGGGGGGAGCTGTTTTTT.

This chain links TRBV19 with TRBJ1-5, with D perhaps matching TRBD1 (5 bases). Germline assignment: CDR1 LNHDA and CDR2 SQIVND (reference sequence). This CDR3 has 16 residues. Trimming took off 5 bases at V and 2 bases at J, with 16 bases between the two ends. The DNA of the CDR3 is TGTGCCAGTAGTCCCGTTGGGGGGAACCGCAATCAGCCCCAGCATTTT. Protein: CASSPVGGNRNQPQHF.

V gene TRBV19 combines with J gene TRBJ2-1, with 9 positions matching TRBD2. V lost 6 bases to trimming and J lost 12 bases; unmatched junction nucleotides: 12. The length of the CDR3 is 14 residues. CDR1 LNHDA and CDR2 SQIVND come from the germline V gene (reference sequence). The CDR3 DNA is TGTGCCAGTAGCCAGACTAGCGGAGCGATACGGCAGTTCTTC. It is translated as CASSQTSGAIRQFF.

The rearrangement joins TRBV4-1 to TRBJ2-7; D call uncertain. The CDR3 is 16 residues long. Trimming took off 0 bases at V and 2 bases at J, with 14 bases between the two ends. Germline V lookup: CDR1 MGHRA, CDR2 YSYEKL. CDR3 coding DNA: TGCGCCAGCAGCCAAGAATACACAGAACCCCCCTACGAGCAGTACTTC. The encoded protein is CASSQEYTEPPYEQYF.

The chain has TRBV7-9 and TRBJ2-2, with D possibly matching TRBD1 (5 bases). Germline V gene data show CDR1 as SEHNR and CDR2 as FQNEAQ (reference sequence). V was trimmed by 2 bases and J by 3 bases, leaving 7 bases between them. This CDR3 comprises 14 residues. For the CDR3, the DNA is TGTGCCAGCAGCTTATCAGGGTACACCGGGGAGCTGTTTTTT. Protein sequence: CASSLSGYTGELFF.

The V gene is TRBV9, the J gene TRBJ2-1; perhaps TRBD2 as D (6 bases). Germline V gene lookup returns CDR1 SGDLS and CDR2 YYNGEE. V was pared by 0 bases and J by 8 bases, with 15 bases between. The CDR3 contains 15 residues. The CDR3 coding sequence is TGTGCCAGCAGCGTAGGGTCCGGGAGTGGTTATGAGCAGTTCTTC. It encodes CASSVGSGSGYEQFF. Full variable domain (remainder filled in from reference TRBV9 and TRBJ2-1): DSGVTQTPKHLITATGQRVTLRCSPRSGDLSVYWYQQSLDQGLQFLIQYYNGEERAKGNILERFSAQQFPDLHSELNLSSLELGDSALYFCASSVGSGSGYEQFFGPGTRLTVL.

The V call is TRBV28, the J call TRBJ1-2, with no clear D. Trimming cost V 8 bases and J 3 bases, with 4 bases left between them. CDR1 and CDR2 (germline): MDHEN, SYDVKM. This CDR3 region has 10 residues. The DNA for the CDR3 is TGTGCCAGCTATTACTATGGCTACACCTTC. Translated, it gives CASYYYGYTF.

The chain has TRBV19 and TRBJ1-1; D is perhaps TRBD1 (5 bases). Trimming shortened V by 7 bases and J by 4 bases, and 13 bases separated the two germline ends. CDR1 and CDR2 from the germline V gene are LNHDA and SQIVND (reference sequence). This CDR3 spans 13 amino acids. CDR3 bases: TGTGCCAGTACTCGGAGGGGCATCACTGAAGCTTTCTTT. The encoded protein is CASTRRGITEAFF.

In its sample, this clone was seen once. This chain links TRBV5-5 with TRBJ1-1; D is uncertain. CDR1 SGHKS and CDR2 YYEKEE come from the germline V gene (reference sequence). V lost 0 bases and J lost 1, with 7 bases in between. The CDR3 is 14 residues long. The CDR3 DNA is TGTGCCAGCAGCTTGGTCAGTCAGAACACTGAAGCTTTCTTT. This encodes CASSLVSQNTEAFF.

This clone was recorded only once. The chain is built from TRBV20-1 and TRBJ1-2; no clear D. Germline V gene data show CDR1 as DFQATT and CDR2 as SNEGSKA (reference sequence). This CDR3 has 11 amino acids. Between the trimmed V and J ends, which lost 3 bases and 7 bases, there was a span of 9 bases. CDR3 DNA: TGCAGTGCTAGTCCCGTCGGTGGCTACACCTTC. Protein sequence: CSASPVGGYTF.

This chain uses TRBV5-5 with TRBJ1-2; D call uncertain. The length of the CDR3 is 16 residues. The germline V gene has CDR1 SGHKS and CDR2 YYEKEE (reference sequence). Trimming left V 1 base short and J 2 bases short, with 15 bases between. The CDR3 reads CASSLSLSSSNYGYTF. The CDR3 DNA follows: TGTGCCAGCAGCTTGTCCCTCTCCAGTTCCAACTATGGCTACACCTTC.

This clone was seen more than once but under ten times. The DNA of the CDR3 is TGTGCCAGCAGCGTAGGCGGCCGCACGAACACCGGGGAGCTGTTTTTT. Translation: CASSVGGRTNTGELFF. The J gene is TRBJ2-2, the V gene TRBV9; D gene uncertain. CDR1 is SGDLS, CDR2 YYNGEE, per germline. This CDR3 has 16 amino acids. Trimming took off 0 bases at V and 0 bases at J, with 9 bases between the two ends.